This T cell receptor (beta chain) was observed in a study of T-cell memory formation after mild COVID-19. Looked up from germline, CDR1 is SGHRS and CDR2 is YFSETQ. V lost 0 bases and J lost 0, with 6 bases in between. The CDR3 is made up of 14 amino acids. TCRdb processed the 5' RACE reads anew with MiXCR; each CDR3 protein has one entry. The sample holds 200,000 or so distinct CDR3 sequences, roughly 18% seen once. In regard to this clonotype: The antigen is unknown.

Notes on the study in general: Contracting CD8+ clones were enriched in EMRA, CD4+ mainly in CM and EM. Specificity for SARS-CoV-2 was not confirmed among the second-wave clones peaking on day 37.

Input material: PBMCs or a T cell subset sorted from them (not recorded which). The V gene is TRBV5-1, the J gene TRBJ1-1; no firm D call. The receptor was derived from an adult woman who had mild COVID-19 (a few samples of this study predate the infection). Cell type and time point are not known. The CDR3 DNA is TGCGCCAGCAGCTTGGGACACATGAACACTGAAGCTTTCTTT. Translated: CASSLGHMNTEAFF.